One sample yielded the 28 T cell receptor beta chains listed below, sequenced in a study of cytomegalovirus exposure and HLA in healthy donors. 60 Vbeta and 13 Jbeta primers were used in PCR. This table comes from immunoSEQ multiplex PCR, and its TCRdb copy is limited to in-frame clones, with some not included. Altogether under 200,000 clones are present, 76% being singletons, with the ten largest covering roughly 0.82%. Sequences were obtained from PBMCs. Receptors originate from a female donor in good health and CMV-seronegative.

This clone was counted only a few times. The chain links TRBV9 to TRBJ2-1, with 9 positions matching TRBD2. This CDR3 is built from 15 residues. Per the germline V gene, CDR1 is SGDLS and CDR2 is YYNGEE. Trimming cost V 0 bases and J 6 bases; bases outside gene matches: 4. CDR3 region: CASSVAAGGPNEQFF. The CDR3 DNA reads as TGTGCCAGCAGCGTAGCGGCGGGGGGGCCCAATGAGCAGTTCTTC.

The CDR3 spells CAWSRTGGNQPQHF. The DNA for the CDR3 is TGTGCCTGGAGTCGGACAGGGGGCAATCAGCCCCAGCATTTT. The chain carries TRBV30 and TRBJ1-5, with 9 bases fitting TRBD1. With 2 bases clipped from V and 2 bases from J, the junction kept 1 base outside the gene matches. The CDR3 extends over 14 amino acids. Germline CDR1 reads GTSNPN; CDR2 reads SVGIG (reference sequence). The variable domain in full, completed from reference TRBV30 and TRBJ1-5, reads SQTIHQWPATLVQPVGSPLSLECTVEGTSNPNLYWYRQAAGRGLQLLFYSVGIGQISSEVPQNLSASRPQDRQFILSSKKLLLSDSGFYLCAWSRTGGNQPQHFGDGTRLSIL.

To note about this clone: At one boundary the junction diverges from the germline segment, which might be a read error. This chain uses TRBV10-3 with TRBJ2-1; D is possibly TRBD2 (6 bases). Germline CDR1 is ENHRY and CDR2 is SYGVKD. The CDR3 is made up of 15 amino acids. The CDR3, as DNA: TGTGCCATCAGTGTGAACCGGGACTCCAACAATGAGCAGTTCTTC. This encodes CAISVNRDSNNEQFF.

V and J are TRBV6-7 and TRBJ1-6, with D perhaps TRBD1 (5 bases). TRBV6-7 is noted as an ORF with a role that remains uncertain. The V end lost 2 bases, the J end lost 0 bases, and 20 bases lay between the germline ends. The CDR3 covers 20 residues. The CDR3 reads CASSYGDVRQPGSYNSPLHF. DNA for the CDR3: TGTGCCAGCAGTTACGGAGACGTGAGACAGCCTGGCTCCTATAATTCACCCCTCCACTTT.

The rearrangement links TRBV10-3 to TRBJ1-5; TRBD1 is a possible D gene (5 bases). The V gene's germline CDR1 is ENHRY and CDR2 SYGVKD. The CDR3 loop spans 15 amino acids. Trimming shortened V by 0 bases and J by 4 bases, and 10 bases separated the two germline ends. The CDR3 DNA reads as TGTGCCATCAGTGAGTCAGGCAGGGATAATCAGCCCCAGCATTTT. It is translated as CAISESGRDNQPQHF.

The rearrangement links TRBV7-2 to TRBJ2-7; 8 bases are shared with TRBD2. V dropped 1 base and J dropped 3; count of bases not matched to a gene: 5. Germline V gene sequence: CDR1 SGHTA, CDR2 FQGNSA. The CDR3 covers 15 residues. Written as DNA, the CDR3 is TGTGCCAGCAGCTTAGGGGGACTAGGACGCTACGAGCAGTACTTC. This sequence encodes CASSLGGLGRYEQYF.

The chain is built from TRBV19 and TRBJ2-2; the D gene is possibly TRBD1 (5 bases). The CDR3 consists of 14 residues. V lost 4 bases to trimming and J lost 5 bases, with 11 bases between them. Germline V gene data show CDR1 as LNHDA and CDR2 as SQIVND (reference sequence). The CDR3 reads CASSNGQSTGELFF. DNA for the CDR3: TGTGCCAGTAGTAACGGACAATCAACCGGGGAGCTGTTTTTT. Filled out from reference TRBV19 and TRBJ2-2, the complete variable domain reads DGGITQSPKYLFRKEGQNVTLSCEQNLNHDAMYWYRQDPGQGLRLIYYSQIVNDFQKGDIAEGYSVSREKKESFPLTVTSAQKNPTAFYLCASSNGQSTGELFFGEGSRLTVL.

The rearrangement joins TRBV5-1 to TRBJ2-5; 8 nucleotides match TRBD2. Germline-derived CDR1 and CDR2 are SGHRS and YFSETQ. The V and J ends lost 0 bases and 5 bases, in that order; junction bases with no gene match: 3. The CDR3 covers 14 residues. CDR3 sequence: CASSLGAGDETQYF. CDR3 DNA: TGCGCCAGCAGCTTGGGAGCGGGAGACGAGACCCAGTACTTC. Full variable domain (missing parts from reference TRBV5-1 and TRBJ2-5): KAGVTQTPRYLIKTRGQQVTLSCSPISGHRSVSWYQQTPGQGLQFLFEYFSETQRNKGNFPGRFSGRQFSNSRSEMNVSTLELGDSALYLCASSLGAGDETQYFGPGTRLLVL.

The chain uses TRBV5-1 and TRBJ2-2, with TRBD2 matching over 8 bases. Looked up from germline, CDR1 is SGHRS and CDR2 is YFSETQ. This CDR3 contains 16 residues. The V and J ends lost 4 bases and 4 bases, in that order; junction bases with no gene match: 9. The CDR3 coding sequence is TGCGCCAGCAGCCCCCGGACTAGCCGGGGCACCGGGGAGCTGTTTTTT. It yields the protein CASSPRTSRGTGELFF.

The rearrangement uses TRBV7-8 and TRBJ2-7, with TRBD2 as a possible D gene (5 bases). The CDR3 is 13 amino acids. Per the germline V gene, CDR1 is SGHVS and CDR2 is FQNEAQ. V gave up 4 bases and J gave up 9 bases, with 16 bases separating them. CDR3 DNA: TGTGCCAGCAGCTCCGGACGGGGTGGAGGGCAGTACTTC. Its protein is CASSSGRGGGQYF.

V is TRBV18 and J is TRBJ2-1; 13 bases agree with TRBD2. The CDR3 has 20 amino acids. Germline assignment: CDR1 KGHSH and CDR2 LQKENI. Losses at the gene ends were 1 base for V and 0 bases for J; bases not matched to a gene: 9. This chain's CDR3 is CASSPLLTSGGFSSYNEQFF. Here the CDR3 DNA reads TGTGCCAGCTCACCACTCCTGACTAGCGGGGGGTTCAGCTCCTACAATGAGCAGTTCTTC.

This clone appeared a few times. The V gene is TRBV7-6, the J gene TRBJ2-3, with 7 bases fitting TRBD1. The V gene end was trimmed by 3 bases and the J gene end by 1 base; junction bases not matched to a gene: 10. CDR3 size: 17 residues. Germline CDR1 SGHVS, CDR2 FNYEAQ. As DNA, the CDR3 is TGTGCCAGCAGCTTTAGAACAGGGGAGATCGGCACAGATACGCAGTATTTT. Translation gives CASSFRTGEIGTDTQYF.

The chain recombines TRBV5-1 with TRBJ2-7; 9 bases fit TRBD1. The V gene's germline CDR1 is SGHRS and CDR2 YFSETQ. The CDR3 totals 14 residues. The J segment lost 4 bases and the V segment lost 4 bases, leaving 6 bases of the junction unmatched. The CDR3 sequence is CASSAGQGGYEQYF. In nucleotides, the CDR3 is TGCGCCAGCAGCGCGGGACAGGGTGGGTACGAGCAGTACTTC.

This clone was seen only a few times. The chain is built from TRBV19 and TRBJ2-4; 10 positions agree with TRBD1. This CDR3 spans 15 amino acids. The V and J ends lost 10 bases and 0 bases, in that order; junction bases with no gene match: 6. Germline V lookup: CDR1 LNHDA, CDR2 SQIVND (reference sequence). In DNA form, the CDR3 reads TGTGCCACCGCCGACAGGGGGCTAGCCAAAAACATTCAGTACTTC. Protein product: CATADRGLAKNIQYF.

The chain has TRBV9 and TRBJ1-1; no reliable D call. V lost 4 bases and J lost 6, with 16 bases in between. The CDR3 runs to 14 residues. CDR1 is SGDLS, CDR2 YYNGEE, per germline. The CDR3 region has the DNA TGTGCCAGCAGCACCGACGGGATGGGGTCTGAAGCTTTCTTT. Translating it yields CASSTDGMGSEAFF.

CDR3 in amino acids: CASSQESGGANEQFF. The CDR3 DNA is TGTGCCAGCAGCCAAGAAAGCGGGGGGGCCAATGAGCAGTTCTTC. The rearrangement uses TRBV4-2 and TRBJ2-1, with 10 nucleotides matching TRBD2. Germline-derived CDR1 and CDR2 are LGHNA and YNFKEQ. The ends lost 0 bases at V and 6 bases at J; junction bases unmatched: 2. The CDR3 is 15 residues long.

The chain links TRBV5-5 to TRBJ1-5; 10 bases are shared with TRBD1. With V trimmed by 0 bases and J by 2 bases, 2 bases remained unmatched. Germline CDR1 and CDR2: SGHKS and YYEKEE (reference sequence). CDR3 size: 16 residues. This chain's CDR3 is CASSLAGTGGNQPQHF. CDR3 DNA: TGTGCCAGCAGCTTGGCCGGGACAGGGGGCAATCAGCCCCAGCATTTT. Complete variable domain (other parts from reference TRBV5-5 and TRBJ1-5): DAGVTQSPTHLIKTRGQQVTLRCSPISGHKSVSWYQQVLGQGPQFIFQYYEKEERGRGNFPDRFSARQFPNYSSELNVNALLLGDSALYLCASSLAGTGGNQPQHFGDGTRLSIL.

The chain employs TRBV4-2 and TRBJ2-5; the D gene is possibly TRBD2 (6 bases). The end of the DNA fits TRBJ2-7 better, so the J call may be wrong. The CDR3 spans 17 residues. Germline V gives CDR1 LGHNA, CDR2 YNFKEQ. The CDR3 DNA reads TGTGCCAGCAGCCAAGAGGCGGGGTTCCCCAGCTCCTACGAGCAGTACTTC. Amino acid sequence: CASSQEAGFPSSYEQYF.

This clone was seen once. The chain couples TRBV27 to TRBJ1-5; D uncertain. Trimming took off 2 bases at V and 4 bases at J, with 9 bases between the two ends. CDR1 is MNHEY and CDR2 is SMNVEV in the germline V gene (reference sequence). This CDR3 region has 14 residues. The CDR3 sequence is CASSLTVQNQPQHF. Written as DNA, the CDR3 is TGTGCCAGCAGTTTAACGGTCCAAAATCAGCCCCAGCATTTT.

The chain employs TRBV4-2 and TRBJ2-5, with D possibly TRBD1 on 6 matching bases. From germline, CDR1 is LGHNA and CDR2 YNFKEQ. The CDR3 has 16 residues. V dropped 0 bases and J dropped 9 bases, with 20 bases sitting between them. CDR3 in DNA: TGTGCCAGCAGCCAAGAGGCTAGCCCCAGGGGTCAGGCCCAGTACTTC. As protein: CASSQEASPRGQAQYF.

The gene calls are TRBV19 and TRBJ1-6; TRBD1 agrees at 8 bases. The CDR3 loop spans 13 amino acids. The V segment lost 6 bases and the J segment 7 bases; nucleotides outside the gene matches: 2. Germline V gene lookup returns CDR1 LNHDA and CDR2 SQIVND (reference sequence). CDR3 region: CASRDRDNSPLHF. CDR3 sequence (DNA): TGTGCCAGTAGGGACAGGGACAATTCACCCCTCCACTTT.

CDR3 loop: CASRVSGGGDTQYF. Written as DNA, the CDR3 is TGTGCCAGCAGGGTTTCGGGGGGAGGAGATACGCAGTATTTT. The chain is built from TRBV6-1 and TRBJ2-3; 7 bases line up with TRBD2. The V gene end was trimmed by 6 bases and the J gene end by 5 bases; junction bases not matched to a gene: 8. In germline, CDR1 is MNHNS, CDR2 SASEGT. This CDR3 is 14 amino acids long.

This clone was recorded a few times. V is TRBV27 and J is TRBJ1-1; 8 bases map to TRBD1. The germline CDR1 and CDR2 sequences are MNHEY and SMNVEV (reference sequence). CDR3 length: 15 amino acids. The V gene end was trimmed by 0 bases and the J gene end by 1 base; junction bases not matched to a gene: 1. CDR3 DNA: TGTGCCAGCAGTTTATCCGGGACAGGGAACACTGAAGCTTTCTTT. Translated: CASSLSGTGNTEAFF.

This clone showed up just once. V gene TRBV5-1 combines with J gene TRBJ1-2; possibly TRBD1 for D (5 bases). V lost 5 bases and J lost 6, with 20 bases in between. The CDR3 extends over 15 amino acids. Germline-derived CDR1 and CDR2 are SGHRS and YFSETQ. Written as DNA, the CDR3 is TGCGCCAGCAGTCTTTCTCAGGGCAGGGCAGATGGCTACACCTTC. This encodes CASSLSQGRADGYTF.

The table lists this clone with a few counts. The chain employs TRBV4-1 and TRBJ2-2, with 10 bases lining up with TRBD1. This CDR3 has 18 amino acids. Trimming took 0 bases from V and 5 from J; bases not matched to a gene: 9. CDR1 MGHRA and CDR2 YSYEKL come from the germline V gene. The DNA of the CDR3 is TGCGCCAGCAGCCAAGAAAGGACAGGGGGTAAGGTGACCGGGGAGCTGTTTTTT. Its translation is CASSQERTGGKVTGELFF.

V usage is TRBV5-4 and J usage is TRBJ2-5, with 8 bases that match TRBD2. The CDR3 spans 16 residues. Looked up from germline, CDR1 is SGHNT and CDR2 is YYREEE (reference sequence). The V gene end was trimmed by 0 bases and the J gene end by 1 base; junction bases not matched to a gene: 5. This chain's CDR3 is CASSLGVRGGQETQYF. CDR3 nucleotide sequence: TGTGCCAGCAGCTTGGGGGTTCGGGGGGGCCAAGAGACCCAGTACTTC.

The J gene is TRBJ1-6, the V gene TRBV7-9; 7 bases match TRBD1. V trimming: 7 bases; J trimming: 4 bases; junction bases outside the gene matches: 4. Per the germline V gene, CDR1 is SEHNR and CDR2 is FQNEAQ (reference sequence). The CDR3 runs to 14 residues. The chain's CDR3 is CASNTGVYNSPLHF. CDR3 bases: TGTGCCAGCAACACAGGGGTGTATAATTCACCCCTCCACTTT.

This chain connects TRBV5-1 to TRBJ2-2; 7 nucleotides agree with TRBD2. The germline V gene encodes CDR1 SGHRS and CDR2 YFSETQ. V was clipped by 0 bases and J by 6 bases; unmatched bases: 8. This CDR3 contains 16 residues. The CDR3 sequence is CASSLERAGVPGELFF. CDR3 nucleotides: TGCGCCAGCAGCTTGGAGCGGGCGGGAGTCCCCGGGGAGCTGTTTTTT.